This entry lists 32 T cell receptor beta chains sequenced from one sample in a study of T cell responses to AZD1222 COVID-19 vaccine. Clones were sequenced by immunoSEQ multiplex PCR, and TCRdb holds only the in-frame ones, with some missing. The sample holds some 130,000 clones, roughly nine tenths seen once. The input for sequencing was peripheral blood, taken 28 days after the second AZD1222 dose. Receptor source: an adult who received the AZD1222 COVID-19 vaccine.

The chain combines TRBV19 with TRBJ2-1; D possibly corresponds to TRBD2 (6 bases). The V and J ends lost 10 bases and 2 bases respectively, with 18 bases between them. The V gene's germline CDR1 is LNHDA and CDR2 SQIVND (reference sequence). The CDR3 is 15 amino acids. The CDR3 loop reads CATTPSRETYNEQFF. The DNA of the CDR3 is TGTGCCACCACCCCCAGCCGGGAGACCTACAATGAGCAGTTCTTC.

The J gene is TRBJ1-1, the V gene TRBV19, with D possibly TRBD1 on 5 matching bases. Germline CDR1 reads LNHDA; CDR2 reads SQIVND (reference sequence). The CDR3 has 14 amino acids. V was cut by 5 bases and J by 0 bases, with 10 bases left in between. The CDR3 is CASSHGGVNTEAFF. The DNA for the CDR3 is TGTGCCAGTAGTCACGGGGGTGTGAACACTGAAGCTTTCTTT.

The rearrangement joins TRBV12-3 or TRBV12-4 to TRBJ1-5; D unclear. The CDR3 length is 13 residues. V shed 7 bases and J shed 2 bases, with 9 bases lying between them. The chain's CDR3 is CASTSTGNQPQHF. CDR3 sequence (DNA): TGTGCCAGCACTTCCACAGGCAATCAGCCCCAGCATTTT.

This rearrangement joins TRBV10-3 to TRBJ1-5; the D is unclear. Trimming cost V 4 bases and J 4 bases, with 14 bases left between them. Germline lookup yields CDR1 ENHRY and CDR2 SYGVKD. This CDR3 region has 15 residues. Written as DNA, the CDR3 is TGTGCCATCAGTGTTGGCCCCGTAGGGAATCAGCCCCAGCATTTT. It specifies CAISVGPVGNQPQHF.

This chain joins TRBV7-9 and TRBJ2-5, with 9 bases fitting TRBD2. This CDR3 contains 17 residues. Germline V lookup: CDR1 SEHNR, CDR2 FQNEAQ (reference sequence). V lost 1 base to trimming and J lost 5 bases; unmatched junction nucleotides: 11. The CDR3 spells CASSLGSGGGARETQYF. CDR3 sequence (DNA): TGTGCCAGCAGCTTAGGTAGTGGCGGGGGGGCTCGGGAGACCCAGTACTTC.

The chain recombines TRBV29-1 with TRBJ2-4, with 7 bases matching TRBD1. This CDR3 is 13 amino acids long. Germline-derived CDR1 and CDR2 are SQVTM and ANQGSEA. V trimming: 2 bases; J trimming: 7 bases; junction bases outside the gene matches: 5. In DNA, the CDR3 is TGCAGCGTTGAATGGACAGGCTCGAACATTCAGTACTTC. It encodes CSVEWTGSNIQYF.

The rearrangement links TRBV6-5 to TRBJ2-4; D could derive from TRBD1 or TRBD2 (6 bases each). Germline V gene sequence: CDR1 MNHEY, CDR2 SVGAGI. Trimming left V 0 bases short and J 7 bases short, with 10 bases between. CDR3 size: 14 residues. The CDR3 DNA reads TGTGCCAGCAGTTACTCTGGGGGGCAGAACATTCAGTACTTC. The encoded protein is CASSYSGGQNIQYF.

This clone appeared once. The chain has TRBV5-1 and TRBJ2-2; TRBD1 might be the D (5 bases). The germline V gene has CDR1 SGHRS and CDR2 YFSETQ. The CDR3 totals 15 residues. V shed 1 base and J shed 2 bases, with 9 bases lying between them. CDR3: CASSLRGSNTGELFF. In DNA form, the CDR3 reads TGCGCCAGCAGCTTGAGGGGATCAAACACCGGGGAGCTGTTTTTT.

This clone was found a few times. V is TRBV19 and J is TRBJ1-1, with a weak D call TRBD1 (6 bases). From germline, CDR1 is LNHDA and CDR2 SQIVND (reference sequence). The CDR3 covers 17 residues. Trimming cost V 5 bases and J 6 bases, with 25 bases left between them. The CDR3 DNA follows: TGTGCCAGTAGTCCTTACTCCGGGGACACCATTTTATCTGAAGCTTTCTTT. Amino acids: CASSPYSGDTILSEAFF.

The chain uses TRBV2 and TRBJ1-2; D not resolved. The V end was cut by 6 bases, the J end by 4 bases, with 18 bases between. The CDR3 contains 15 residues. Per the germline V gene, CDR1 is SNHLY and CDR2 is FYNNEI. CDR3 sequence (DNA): TGTGCCAGCAGCGCCCCAAGGGAAGGGCTCTATGGCTACACCTTC. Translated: CASSAPREGLYGYTF.

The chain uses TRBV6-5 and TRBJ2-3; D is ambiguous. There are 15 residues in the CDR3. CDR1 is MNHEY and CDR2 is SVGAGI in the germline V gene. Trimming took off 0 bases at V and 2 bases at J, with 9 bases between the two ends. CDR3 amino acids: CASSYSWLPTDTQYF. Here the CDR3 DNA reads TGTGCCAGCAGTTACTCGTGGCTACCCACAGATACGCAGTATTTT.

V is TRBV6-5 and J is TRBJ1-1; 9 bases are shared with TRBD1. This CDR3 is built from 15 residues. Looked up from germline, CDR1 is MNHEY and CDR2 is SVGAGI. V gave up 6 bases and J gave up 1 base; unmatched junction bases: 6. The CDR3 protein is CASRRQGERNTEAFF. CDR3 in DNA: TGTGCCAGCAGACGACAGGGGGAAAGGAACACTGAAGCTTTCTTT.

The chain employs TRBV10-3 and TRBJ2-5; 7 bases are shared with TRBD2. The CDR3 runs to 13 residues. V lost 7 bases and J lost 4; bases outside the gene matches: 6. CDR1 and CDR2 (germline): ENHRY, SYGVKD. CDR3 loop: CAITGRAGETQYF. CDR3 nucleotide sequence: TGTGCCATCACGGGGAGGGCAGGAGAGACCCAGTACTTC.

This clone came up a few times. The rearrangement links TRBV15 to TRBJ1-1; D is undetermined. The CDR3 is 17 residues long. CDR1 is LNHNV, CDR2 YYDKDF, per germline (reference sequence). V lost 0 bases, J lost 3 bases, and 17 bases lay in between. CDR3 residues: CATSRDYGRLLDTEAFF. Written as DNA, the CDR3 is TGTGCCACCAGCAGAGATTACGGTAGACTTCTCGACACTGAAGCTTTCTTT.

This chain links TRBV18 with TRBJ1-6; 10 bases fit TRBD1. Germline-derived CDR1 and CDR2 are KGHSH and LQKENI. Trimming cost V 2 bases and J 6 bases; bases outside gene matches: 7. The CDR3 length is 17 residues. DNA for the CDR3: TGTGCCAGCTCACCATCCGGACAGGGGGGAGCTAATTCACCCCTCCACTTT. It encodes CASSPSGQGGANSPLHF.

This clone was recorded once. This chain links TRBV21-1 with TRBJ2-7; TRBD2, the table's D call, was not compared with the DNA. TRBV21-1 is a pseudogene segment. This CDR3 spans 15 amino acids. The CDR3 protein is CASSKEPTLSYEQYF. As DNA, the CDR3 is TGTGCCAGCAGCAAAGAACCGACTCTCTCCTACGAGCAGTACTTC.

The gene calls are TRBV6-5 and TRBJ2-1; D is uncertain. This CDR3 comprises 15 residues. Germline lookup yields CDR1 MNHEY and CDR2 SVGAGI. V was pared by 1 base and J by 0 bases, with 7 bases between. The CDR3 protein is CASSYYPDSYNEQFF. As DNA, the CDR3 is TGTGCCAGCAGTTACTATCCGGACTCCTACAATGAGCAGTTCTTC.

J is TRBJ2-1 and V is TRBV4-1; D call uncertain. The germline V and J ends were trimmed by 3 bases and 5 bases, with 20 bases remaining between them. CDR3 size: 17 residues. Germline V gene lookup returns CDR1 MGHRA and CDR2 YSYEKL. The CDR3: CASSQAAGRSPNNEQFF. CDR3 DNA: TGCGCCAGCAGCCAGGCGGCCGGACGGAGTCCAAACAATGAGCAGTTCTTC.

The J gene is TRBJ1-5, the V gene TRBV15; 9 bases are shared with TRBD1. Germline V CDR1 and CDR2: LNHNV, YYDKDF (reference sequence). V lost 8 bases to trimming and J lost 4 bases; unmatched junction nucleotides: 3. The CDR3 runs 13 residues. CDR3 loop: CATADRGNQPQHF. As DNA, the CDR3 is TGTGCCACCGCCGACAGGGGGAATCAGCCCCAGCATTTT.

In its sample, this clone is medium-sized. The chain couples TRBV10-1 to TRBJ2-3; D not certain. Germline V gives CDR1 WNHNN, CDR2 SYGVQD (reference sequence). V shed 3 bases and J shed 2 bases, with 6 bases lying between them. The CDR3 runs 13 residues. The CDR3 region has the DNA TGCGCCAGCAGTGATACAGTCACAGATACGCAGTATTTT. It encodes CASSDTVTDTQYF.

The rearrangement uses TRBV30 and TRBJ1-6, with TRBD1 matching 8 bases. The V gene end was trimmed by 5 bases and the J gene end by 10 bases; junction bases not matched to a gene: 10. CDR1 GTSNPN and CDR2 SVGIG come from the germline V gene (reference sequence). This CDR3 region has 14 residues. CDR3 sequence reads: CAWSVGQGGSPLHF. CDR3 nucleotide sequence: TGTGCCTGGTCGGTCGGACAGGGAGGGTCACCCCTCCACTTT.

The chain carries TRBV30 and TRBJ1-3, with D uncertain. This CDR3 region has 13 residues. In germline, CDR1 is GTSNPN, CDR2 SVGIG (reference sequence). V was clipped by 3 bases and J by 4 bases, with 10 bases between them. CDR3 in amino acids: CAWRQRGGNTIYF. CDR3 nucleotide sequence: TGTGCCTGGAGACAGCGCGGAGGAAACACCATATATTTT.

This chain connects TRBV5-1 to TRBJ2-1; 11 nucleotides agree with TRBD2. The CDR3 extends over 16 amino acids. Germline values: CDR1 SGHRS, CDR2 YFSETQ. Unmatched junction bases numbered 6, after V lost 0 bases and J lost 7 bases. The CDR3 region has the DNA TGCGCCAGCAGCTTGGCCGTACTAGCGGGGGTTAATGAGCAGTTCTTC. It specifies CASSLAVLAGVNEQFF.

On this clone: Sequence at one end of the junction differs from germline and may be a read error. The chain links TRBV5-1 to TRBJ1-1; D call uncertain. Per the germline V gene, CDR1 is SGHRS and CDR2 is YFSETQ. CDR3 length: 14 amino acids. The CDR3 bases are TGCGTCAGCAGCTTAGGCCAAACGAACACTGAAGCTTTCTTT. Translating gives CVSSLGQTNTEAFF.

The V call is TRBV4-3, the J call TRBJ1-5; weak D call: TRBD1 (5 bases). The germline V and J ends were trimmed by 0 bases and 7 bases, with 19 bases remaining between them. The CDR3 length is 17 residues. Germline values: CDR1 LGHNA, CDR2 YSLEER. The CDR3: CASSQDVRGRADQPQHF. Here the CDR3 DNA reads TGCGCCAGCAGCCAAGATGTACGGGGCCGCGCTGACCAGCCCCAGCATTTT.

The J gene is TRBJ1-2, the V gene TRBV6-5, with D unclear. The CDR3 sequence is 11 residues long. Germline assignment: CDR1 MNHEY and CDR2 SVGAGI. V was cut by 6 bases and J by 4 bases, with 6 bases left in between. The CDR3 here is CASSPGYGYTF. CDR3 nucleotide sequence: TGTGCCAGCAGCCCAGGCTATGGCTACACCTTC.

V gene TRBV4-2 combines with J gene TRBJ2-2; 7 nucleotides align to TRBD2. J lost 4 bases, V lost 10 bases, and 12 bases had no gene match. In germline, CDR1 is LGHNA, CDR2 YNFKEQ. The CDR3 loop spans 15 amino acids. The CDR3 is CATQGVAGFTGELFF. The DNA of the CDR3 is TGTGCCACCCAAGGGGTAGCGGGCTTCACCGGGGAGCTGTTTTTT.

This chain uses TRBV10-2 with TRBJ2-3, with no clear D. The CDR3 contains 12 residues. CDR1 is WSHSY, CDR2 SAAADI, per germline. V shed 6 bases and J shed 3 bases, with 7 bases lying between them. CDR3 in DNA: TGCGCCAGCAGCTTATCGACAGATACGCAGTATTTT. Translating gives CASSLSTDTQYF.

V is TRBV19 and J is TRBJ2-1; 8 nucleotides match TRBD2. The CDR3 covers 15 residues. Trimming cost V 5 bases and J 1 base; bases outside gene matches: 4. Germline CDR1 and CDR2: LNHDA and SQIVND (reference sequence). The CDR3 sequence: CASSALAVSYNEQFF. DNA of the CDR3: TGTGCCAGTAGTGCACTAGCGGTGTCCTACAATGAGCAGTTCTTC.

The CDR3 DNA follows: TGTGCCAGCGGTGGGGTAACAGGGGCGAATTCACCCCTCCACTTT. The encoded protein is CASGGVTGANSPLHF. The chain has TRBV25-1 and TRBJ1-6; 7 bases are shared with TRBD1. Germline V gene data show CDR1 as MGHDK and CDR2 as SYGVNS. The trim removed 8 bases at V and 7 bases at J, leaving 11 bases unmatched. The CDR3 runs 15 residues.

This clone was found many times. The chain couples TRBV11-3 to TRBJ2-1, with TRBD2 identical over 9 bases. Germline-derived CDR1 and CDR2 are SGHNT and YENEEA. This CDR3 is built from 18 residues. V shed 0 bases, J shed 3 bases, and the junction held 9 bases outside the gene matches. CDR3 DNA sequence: TGTGCCAGCAGCTTAGATCAGGGCGGGACTAGCAGCTACAATGAGCAGTTCTTC. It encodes CASSLDQGGTSSYNEQFF.

Written as DNA, the CDR3 is TGTGCCAGCAGTCCCCGGAGGAAAAACTACGAGCAGTACTTC. Residues: CASSPRRKNYEQYF. V usage is TRBV27 and J usage is TRBJ2-7; a weak D match, TRBD2 (5 bases). The germline CDR1 and CDR2 sequences are MNHEY and SMNVEV (reference sequence). The V end was cut by 5 bases, the J end by 3 bases, with 14 bases between. The CDR3 consists of 14 residues.